This T cell receptor (beta chain) was sequenced in a study of OX40 agonist ivuxolimab in advanced cancers. At the level of the study: Ivuxolimab doses were 0.01, 0.1, 0.3, 1.5, 3 or 10 mg/kg every 2 weeks.

The repertoire was sequenced with immunoSEQ multiplex PCR; TCRdb's copy has only in-frame clones and lacks some. The repertoire includes 70,000 to 95,000 clones, 90% of them detected once, and under 0.35% sits in the top ten. Concerning this clone: The antigen is unknown.

Trimming took off 8 bases at V and 5 bases at J, with 16 bases between the two ends. Germline V gives CDR1 MDHEN, CDR2 SYDVKM. The CDR3 runs to 15 residues. Study observations and caveats: Expanded peripheral T-cell antigen specificity went undetermined. There was clonal expansion of CD4+ and CD8+ blood T cells by week 6 at 0.1 to 3.0 mg/kg.

Autoimmune disease history or systemic immunosuppression led to patient exclusion. This TCR was recovered from an adult with an advanced solid tumor such as melanoma, head and neck, liver or kidney cancer. The chain is built from TRBV28 and TRBJ1-6; D gene unclear. The sample was CD4+ or CD8+ T cells sorted from blood, taken in a trial of the OX40 agonist ivuxolimab. CDR3 sequence reads: CASLLRRANNSPLHF. CDR3 bases: TGTGCCAGCCTACTACGCCGGGCCAATAATTCACCCCTCCACTTT.